The T cell receptor beta chain under discussion was sequenced for a study of T cell responses to AZD1222 COVID-19 vaccine. Study outcomes and limitations: Baseline seropositivity characterized only a handful of AZD1222 recipients.

The CDR3 runs to 15 residues. V was trimmed by 2 bases and J by 4 bases, leaving 12 bases between them. CDR1 SGHTA and CDR2 FQGTGA come from the germline V gene. TCRdb's copy holds only in-frame clones and misses some; the assay was immunoSEQ multiplex PCR. The data show around 130,000 clones, just over 85% seen once. This clone has only a few counts. What it recognizes is unknown. This clonotype was sampled from an adult in good health. This sequence joins TRBV7-3 and TRBJ2-1; tentative D call: TRBD2 (5 bases). This specimen consisted of peripheral blood, obtained on day 0 of AZD1222 vaccination. The CDR3 loop is CASSLAGVSYNEQFF. The CDR3 nucleotides read TGTGCCAGCAGCTTAGCGGGCGTCTCGTACAATGAGCAGTTCTTC. The variable domain in full, completed from reference TRBV7-3 and TRBJ2-1, reads GAGVSQTPSNKVTEKGKYVELRCDPISGHTALYWYRQSLGQGPEFLIYFQGTGAADDSGLPNDRFFAVRPEGSVSTLKIQRTERGDSAVYLCASSLAGVSYNEQFFGPGTRLTVL.